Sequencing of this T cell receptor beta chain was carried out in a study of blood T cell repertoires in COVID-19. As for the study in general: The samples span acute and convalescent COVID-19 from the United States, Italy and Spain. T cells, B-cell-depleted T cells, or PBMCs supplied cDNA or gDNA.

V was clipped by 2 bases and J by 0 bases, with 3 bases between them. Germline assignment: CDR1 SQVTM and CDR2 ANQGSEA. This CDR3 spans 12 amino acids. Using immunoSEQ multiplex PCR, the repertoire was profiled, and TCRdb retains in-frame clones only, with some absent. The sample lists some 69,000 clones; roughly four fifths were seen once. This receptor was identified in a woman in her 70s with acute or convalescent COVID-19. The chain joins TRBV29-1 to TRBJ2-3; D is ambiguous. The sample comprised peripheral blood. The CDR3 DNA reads TGCAGCGTTGAACCTAGCACAGATACGCAGTATTTT. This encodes CSVEPSTDTQYF.